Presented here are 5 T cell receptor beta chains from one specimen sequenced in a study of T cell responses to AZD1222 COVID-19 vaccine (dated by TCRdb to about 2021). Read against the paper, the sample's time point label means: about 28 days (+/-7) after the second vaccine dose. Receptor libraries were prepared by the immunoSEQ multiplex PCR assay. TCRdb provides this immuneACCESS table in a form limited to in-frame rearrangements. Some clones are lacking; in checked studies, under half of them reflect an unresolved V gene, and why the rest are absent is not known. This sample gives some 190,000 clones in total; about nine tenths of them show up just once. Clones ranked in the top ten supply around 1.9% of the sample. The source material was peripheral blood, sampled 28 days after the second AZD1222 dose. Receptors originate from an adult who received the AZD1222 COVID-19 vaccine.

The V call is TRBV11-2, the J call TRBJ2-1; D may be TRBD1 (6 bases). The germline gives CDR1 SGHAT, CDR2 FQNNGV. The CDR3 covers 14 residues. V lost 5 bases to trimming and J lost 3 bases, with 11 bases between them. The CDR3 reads CASSKGQFYNEQFF. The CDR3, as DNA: TGTGCCAGCAGCAAAGGACAGTTCTACAATGAGCAGTTCTTC.

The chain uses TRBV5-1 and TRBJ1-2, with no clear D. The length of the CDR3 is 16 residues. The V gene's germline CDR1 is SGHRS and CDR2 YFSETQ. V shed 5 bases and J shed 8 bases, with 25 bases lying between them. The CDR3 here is CASRTLGRSRMGGYTF. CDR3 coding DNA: TGCGCCAGCAGGACCCTTGGACGGAGTCGAATGGGGGGCTACACCTTC.

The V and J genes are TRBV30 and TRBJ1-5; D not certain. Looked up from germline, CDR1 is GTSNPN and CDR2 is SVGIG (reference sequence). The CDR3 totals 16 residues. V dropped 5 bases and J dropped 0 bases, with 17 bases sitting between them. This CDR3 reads CAWGPFSDLSNQPQHF. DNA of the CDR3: TGTGCCTGGGGTCCATTTAGTGACCTTAGCAATCAGCCCCAGCATTTT.

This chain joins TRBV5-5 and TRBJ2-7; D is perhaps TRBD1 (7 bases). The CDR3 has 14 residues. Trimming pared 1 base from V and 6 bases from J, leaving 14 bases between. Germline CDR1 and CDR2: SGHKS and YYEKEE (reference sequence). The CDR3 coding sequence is TGTGCCAGCAGCTTGTCCCCAGGGGGGTTCGAGCAGTACTTC. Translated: CASSLSPGGFEQYF.

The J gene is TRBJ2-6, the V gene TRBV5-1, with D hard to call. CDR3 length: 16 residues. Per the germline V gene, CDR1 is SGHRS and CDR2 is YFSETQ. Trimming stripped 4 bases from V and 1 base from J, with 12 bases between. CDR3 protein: CASSPTTISGANVLTF. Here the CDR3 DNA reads TGCGCCAGCAGCCCGACGACAATTTCTGGGGCCAACGTCCTGACTTTC.